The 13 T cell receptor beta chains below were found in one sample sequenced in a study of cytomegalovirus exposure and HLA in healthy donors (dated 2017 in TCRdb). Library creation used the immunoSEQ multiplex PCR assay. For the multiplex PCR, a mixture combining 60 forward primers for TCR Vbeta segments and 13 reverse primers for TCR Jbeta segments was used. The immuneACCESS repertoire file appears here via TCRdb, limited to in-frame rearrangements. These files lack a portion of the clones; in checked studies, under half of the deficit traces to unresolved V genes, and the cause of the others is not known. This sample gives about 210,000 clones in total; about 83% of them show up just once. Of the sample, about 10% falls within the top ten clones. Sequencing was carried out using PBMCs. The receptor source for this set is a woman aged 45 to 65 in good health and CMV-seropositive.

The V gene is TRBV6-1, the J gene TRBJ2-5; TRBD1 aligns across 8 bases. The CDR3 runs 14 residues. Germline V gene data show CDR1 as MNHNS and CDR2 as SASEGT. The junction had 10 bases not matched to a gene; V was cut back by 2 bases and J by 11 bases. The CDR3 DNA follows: TGTGCCAGCAGTGAATTTCAGGGGGCAGGGGAGCAGTACTTC. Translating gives CASSEFQGAGEQYF.

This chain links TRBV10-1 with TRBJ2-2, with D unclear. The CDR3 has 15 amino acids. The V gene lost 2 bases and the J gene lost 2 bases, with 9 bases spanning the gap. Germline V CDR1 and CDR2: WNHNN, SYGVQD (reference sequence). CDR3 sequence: CASSEPPLNTGELFF. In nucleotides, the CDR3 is TGCGCCAGCAGTGAGCCTCCTTTAAACACCGGGGAGCTGTTTTTT.

The CDR3 nucleotides are TGTGCCAGCAGCTTTGACAGGGTGAGAACTAACTATGGCTACACCTTC. Its protein product is CASSFDRVRTNYGYTF. The chain uses TRBV5-8 and TRBJ1-2; 7 nucleotides match TRBD1. V was pared by 2 bases and J by 0 bases, with 7 bases of the junction left unmatched. From germline, CDR1 is SGHTS and CDR2 YDEGEE. This CDR3 comprises 16 residues.

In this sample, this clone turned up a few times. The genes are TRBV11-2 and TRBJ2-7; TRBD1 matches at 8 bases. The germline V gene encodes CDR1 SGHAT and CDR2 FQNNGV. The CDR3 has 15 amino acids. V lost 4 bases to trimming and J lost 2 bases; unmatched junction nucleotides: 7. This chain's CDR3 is CASSYIRTGTYEQYF. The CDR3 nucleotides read TGTGCCAGCAGCTACATACGGACAGGGACCTACGAGCAGTACTTC.

CDR3 amino acids: CAISENRGPSEQYF. The CDR3 nucleotides are TGTGCCATCAGTGAAAACAGGGGGCCCTCCGAGCAGTACTTC. V usage is TRBV10-3 and J usage is TRBJ2-7; 9 nucleotides agree with TRBD1. This CDR3 region has 14 residues. The germline V gene encodes CDR1 ENHRY and CDR2 SYGVKD. The V segment lost 3 bases and the J segment 6 bases; nucleotides outside the gene matches: 6.

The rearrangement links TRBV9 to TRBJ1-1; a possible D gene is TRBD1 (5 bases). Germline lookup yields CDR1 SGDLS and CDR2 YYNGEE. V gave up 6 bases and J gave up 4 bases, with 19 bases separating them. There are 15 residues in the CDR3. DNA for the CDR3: TGTGCCAGCACCGAAAGCGGGCAGGGAGGCACTGAAGCTTTCTTT. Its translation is CASTESGQGGTEAFF.

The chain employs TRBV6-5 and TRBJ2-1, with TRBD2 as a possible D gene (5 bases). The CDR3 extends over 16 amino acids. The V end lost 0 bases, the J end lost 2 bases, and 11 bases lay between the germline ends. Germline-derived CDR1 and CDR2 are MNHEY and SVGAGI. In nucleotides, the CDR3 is TGTGCCAGCAGTTACTCGACCAGCGGAACCTACAATGAGCAGTTCTTC. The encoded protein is CASSYSTSGTYNEQFF.

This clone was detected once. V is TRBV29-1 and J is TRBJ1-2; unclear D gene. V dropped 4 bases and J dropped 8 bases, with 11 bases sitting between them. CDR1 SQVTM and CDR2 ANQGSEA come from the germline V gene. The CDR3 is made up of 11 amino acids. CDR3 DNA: TGCAGCGTTGGAGGGCTCGGGGGCTACACCTTC. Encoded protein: CSVGGLGGYTF. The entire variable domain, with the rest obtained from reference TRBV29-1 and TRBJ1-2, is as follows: SAVISQKPSRDICQRGTSLTIQCQVDSQVTMMFWYRQQPGQSLTLIATANQGSEATYESGFVIDKFPISRPNLTFSTLTVSNMSPEDSSIYLCSVGGLGGYTFGSGTRLTVV.

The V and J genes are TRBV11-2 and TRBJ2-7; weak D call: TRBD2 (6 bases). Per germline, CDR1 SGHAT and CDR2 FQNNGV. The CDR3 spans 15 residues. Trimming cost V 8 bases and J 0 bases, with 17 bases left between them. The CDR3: CASSWGDLYSYEQYF. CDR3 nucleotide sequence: TGTGCCAGCTCTTGGGGGGATCTATACTCCTACGAGCAGTACTTC. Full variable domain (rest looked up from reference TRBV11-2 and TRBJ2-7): EAGVAQSPRYKIIEKRQSVAFWCNPISGHATLYWYQQILGQGPKLLIQFQNNGVVDDSQLPKDRFSAERLKGVDSTLKIQPAKLEDSAVYLCASSWGDLYSYEQYFGPGTRLTVT.

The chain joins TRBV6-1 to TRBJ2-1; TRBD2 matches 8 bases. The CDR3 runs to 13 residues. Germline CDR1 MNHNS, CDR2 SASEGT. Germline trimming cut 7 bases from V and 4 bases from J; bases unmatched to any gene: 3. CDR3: CASTRGAYNEQFF. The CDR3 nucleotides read TGTGCCAGCACGCGGGGGGCGTACAATGAGCAGTTCTTC.

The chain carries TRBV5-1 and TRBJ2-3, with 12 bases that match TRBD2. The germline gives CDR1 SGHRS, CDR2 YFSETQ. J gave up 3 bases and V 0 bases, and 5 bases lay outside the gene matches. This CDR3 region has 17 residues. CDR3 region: CASSLGLAGGRTDTQYF. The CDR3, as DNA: TGCGCCAGCAGCTTGGGCCTAGCGGGGGGGCGAACAGATACGCAGTATTTT.

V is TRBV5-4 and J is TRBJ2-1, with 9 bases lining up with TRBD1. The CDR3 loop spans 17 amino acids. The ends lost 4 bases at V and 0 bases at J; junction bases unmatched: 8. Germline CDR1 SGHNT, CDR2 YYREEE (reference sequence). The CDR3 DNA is TGTGCCAGCAGCCGACCGACGACAGGGGGCTCCTACAATGAGCAGTTCTTC. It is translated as CASSRPTTGGSYNEQFF.

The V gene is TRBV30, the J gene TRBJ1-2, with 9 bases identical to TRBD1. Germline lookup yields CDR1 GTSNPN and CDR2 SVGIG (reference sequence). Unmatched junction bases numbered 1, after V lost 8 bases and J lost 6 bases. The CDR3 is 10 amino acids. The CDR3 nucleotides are TGTGCCGGGACAGGGAATGGCTACACCTTC. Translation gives CAGTGNGYTF.